Below, one T cell receptor (beta chain) is given with its context. The antigen is unknown. One junction end does not reproduce the germline sequence, and a read error may be involved. Together with a sample-barcoded 5' primer, a J-beta primer mix was included in a second PCR lasting roughly 6 to 12 cycles. TCRdb analysed the 5' RACE reads with MiXCR anew, one entry per CDR3 protein. The sample yields hundreds of thousands of distinct CDR3 sequences, 55% to 70% seen once. The sample comes from a study of blood T cells in healthy people across ages. Study findings and constraints: Per-million-T-cell TCR beta diversity fell roughly linearly with age. Nothing was known about donor CMV status, and this possibly confounded expanded clonotype changes.

The study recruited healthy Caucasian donors from Russia who were aged about 6 to 90. CDR3 length equals 14 residues. Germline V gene sequence: CDR1 SGHRS, CDR2 YFSETQ. This chain links TRBV5-1 with TRBJ2-3; TRBD1 or TRBD2 may be the D gene (5 bases each). The source material was blood. The clonotype originates from a man younger than 45 in good health. The CDR3: CASSLGFGADTRYF. In nucleotides, the CDR3 is TGCGCCAGCAGCTTGGGATTCGGGGCGGATACGCGGTATTTT.